This TCR beta chain originates from a study of CD8+ T cells in alopecia areata. The study, taken as a whole, reports: A great number of expanded lesional clones endured in scalp and blood during tofacitinib. Scalp clonality dropped significantly under tofacitinib, as did expanded CD8+ top-100 clones.

CDR1 SEHNR and CDR2 FQNEAQ come from the germline V gene (reference sequence). Trimming removed 2 bases from V and 5 bases from J, with 13 bases in between. The CDR3 consists of 15 residues. Treatment reported: oral pan-JAK inhibitor, 5-10 mg twice daily. Sequencing templates came from extracted RNA that was reverse transcribed into cDNA. Some clones are missing from TCRdb's copy, which holds only in-frame ones; the method was immunoSEQ multiplex PCR. The profile covers about 100,000 clones, with 84% appearing a single time and roughly a quarter taken by the ten largest. Notes on this clone: The antigen is undetermined.

The TCR comes from a human donor with alopecia areata. The chain joins TRBV7-9 to TRBJ1-5; D is unresolved. Sequenced here: CD8+ T cells sorted from blood, sampled at week 24, from a patient treated with tofacitinib. The CDR3 protein is CASSLSEAPDQPQHF. The CDR3 DNA is TGTGCCAGCAGCTTAAGCGAGGCCCCCGATCAGCCCCAGCATTTT. Combining the CDR3 with reference TRBV7-9 and TRBJ1-5 gives the whole variable domain DTGVSQNPRHKITKRGQNVTFRCDPISEHNRLYWYRQTLGQGPEFLTYFQNEAQLEKSRLLSDRFSAERPKGSFSTLEIQRTEQGDSAMYLCASSLSEAPDQPQHFGDGTRLSIL.